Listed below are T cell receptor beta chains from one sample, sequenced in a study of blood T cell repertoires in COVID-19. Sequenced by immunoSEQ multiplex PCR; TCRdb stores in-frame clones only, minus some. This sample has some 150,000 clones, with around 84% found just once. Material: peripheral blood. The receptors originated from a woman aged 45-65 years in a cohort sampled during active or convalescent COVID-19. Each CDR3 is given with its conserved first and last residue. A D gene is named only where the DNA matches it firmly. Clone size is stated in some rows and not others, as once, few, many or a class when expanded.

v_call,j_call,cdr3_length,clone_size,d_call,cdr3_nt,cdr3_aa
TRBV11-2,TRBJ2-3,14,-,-,TGTGCCAGCAGCTTAGAGCCGACAACAGATACGCAGTATTTT,CASSLEPTTDTQYF
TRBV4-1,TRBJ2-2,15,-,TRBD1,TGCGCCAGCAGCCCAGGGACAGGGTCTACCGGGGAGCTGTTTTTT,CASSPGTGSTGELFF
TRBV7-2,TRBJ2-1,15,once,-,TGTGCCAGCAGCTCCCGCCCTAGCTCCTACAATGAGCAGTTCTTC,CASSSRPSSYNEQFF
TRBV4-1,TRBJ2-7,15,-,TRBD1,TGCGCCAGCAGCCAAACCGGGACAGGGCTCTCCGAGCAGTACTTC,CASSQTGTGLSEQYF
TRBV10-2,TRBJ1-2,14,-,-,TGCGCCAGCACCCAGGTGGGTCGGACTACTGGCTACACCTTC,CASTQVGRTTGYTF
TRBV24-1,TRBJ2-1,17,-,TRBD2,TGTGCCACCAGTGAAACTAGCGGGGGGGCCCCTTACAATGAGCAGTTCTTC,CATSETSGGAPYNEQFF
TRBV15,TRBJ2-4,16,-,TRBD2,TGTGCCACCAGGGATGCGGGGGATGGGGCCAAAAACATTCAGTACTTC,CATRDAGDGAKNIQYF
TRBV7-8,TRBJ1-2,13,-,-,TGTGCCAGCAGCTTAGCAGGGGTCGGTGGCTACACCTTC,CASSLAGVGGYTF
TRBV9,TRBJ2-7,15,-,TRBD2,TGTGCCAGCAGCCCCGCTAGCGGGGGGTTCTACGAGCAGTACTTC,CASSPASGGFYEQYF
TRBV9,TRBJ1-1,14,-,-,TGTGCCAGCAGCGGACAGGTTTTGGACACTGAAGCTTTCTTT,CASSGQVLDTEAFF
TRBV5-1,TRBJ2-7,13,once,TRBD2,TGCGCCAGCAGTAGCGGGGTAGGGTACGAGCAGTACTTC,CASSSGVGYEQYF
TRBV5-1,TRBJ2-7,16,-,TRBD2,TGCGCCAGCAGCCCTACTAGCGGGTTAAGCTCCTACGAGCAGTACTTC,CASSPTSGLSSYEQYF
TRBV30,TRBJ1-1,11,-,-,TGTGCCTGGGCCGGGTTTTCTGAAGCTTTCTTT,CAWAGFSEAFF
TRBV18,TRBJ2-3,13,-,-,TGTGCCAGCTCACCTGGGCGCACAGATACGCAGTATTTT,CASSPGRTDTQYF
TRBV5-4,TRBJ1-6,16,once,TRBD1,TGTGCCAGCAGCAGAACGGGACAGTATCGAATTTCACCCCTCCACTTT,CASSRTGQYRISPLHF
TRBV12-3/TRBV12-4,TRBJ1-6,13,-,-,TGTGCCAGCAGTTTGTTGGAGAATTCACCCCTCCACTTT,CASSLLENSPLHF
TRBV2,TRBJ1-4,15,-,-,TGTGCCAGCAGACCACCGGGATTCGTACGGGAAAAACTGTTTTTT,CASRPPGFVREKLFF
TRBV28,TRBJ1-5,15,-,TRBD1,TGTGCCAGCAGTCCCTCGACAGGGGGCAATCAGCCCCAGCATTTT,CASSPSTGGNQPQHF
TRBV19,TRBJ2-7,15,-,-,TGTGCCAGTAGCTTACCGGGATCTAAAACCTACGAGCAGTACTTC,CASSLPGSKTYEQYF
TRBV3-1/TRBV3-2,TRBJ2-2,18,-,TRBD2,TGTGCCAGCAGCCAAGGGACTAGCGGGGGCCTGAACACCGGGGAGCTGTTTTTT,CASSQGTSGGLNTGELFF
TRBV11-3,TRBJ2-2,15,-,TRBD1,TGTGCCAGCAGCCGGGGACAGCCGAGGACCGGGGAGCTGTTTTTT,CASSRGQPRTGELFF
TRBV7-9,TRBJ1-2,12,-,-,TGTGCCAGCAGCTTAGTCACAGCCGGCTACACCTTC,CASSLVTAGYTF
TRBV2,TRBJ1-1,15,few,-,TGTGCCAGCAGCTTGAACGAATTAGGGGACACTGAAGCTTTCTTT,CASSLNELGDTEAFF
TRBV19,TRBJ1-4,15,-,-,TGTGCCAGTAGTATAGAGGGCAGGTGGAATGAAAAACTGTTTTTT,CASSIEGRWNEKLFF
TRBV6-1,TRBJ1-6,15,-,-,TGTGCCAGCAGTGAAAGGCTGGCAGGGAATTCACCCCTCCACTTT,CASSERLAGNSPLHF
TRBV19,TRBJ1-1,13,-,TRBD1,TGTGCCAGTAGGCCGGGGACAGGCACTGAAGCTTTCTTT,CASRPGTGTEAFF
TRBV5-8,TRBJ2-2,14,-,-,TGTGCCAGCAGTCCAGCAGGGTTCACCGGGGAGCTGTTTTTT,CASSPAGFTGELFF